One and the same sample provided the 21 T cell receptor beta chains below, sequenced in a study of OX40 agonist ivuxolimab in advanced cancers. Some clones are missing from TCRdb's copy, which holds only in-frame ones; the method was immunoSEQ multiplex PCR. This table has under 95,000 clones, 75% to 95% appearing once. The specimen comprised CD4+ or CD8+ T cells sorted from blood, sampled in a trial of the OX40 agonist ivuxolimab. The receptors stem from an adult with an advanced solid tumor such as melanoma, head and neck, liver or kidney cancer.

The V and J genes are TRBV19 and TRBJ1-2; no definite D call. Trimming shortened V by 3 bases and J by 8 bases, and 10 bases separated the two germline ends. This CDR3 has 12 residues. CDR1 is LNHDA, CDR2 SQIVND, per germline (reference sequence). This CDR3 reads CASSIRPGGYTF. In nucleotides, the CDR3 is TGTGCCAGTAGTATCCGCCCCGGAGGCTACACCTTC.

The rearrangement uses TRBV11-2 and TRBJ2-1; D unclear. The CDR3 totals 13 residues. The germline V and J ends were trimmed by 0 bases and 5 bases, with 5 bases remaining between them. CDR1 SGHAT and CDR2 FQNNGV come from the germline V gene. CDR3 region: CASSLDLNNEQFF. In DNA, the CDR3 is TGTGCCAGCAGCTTAGACCTCAACAATGAGCAGTTCTTC. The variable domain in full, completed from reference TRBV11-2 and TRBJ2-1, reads EAGVAQSPRYKIIEKRQSVAFWCNPISGHATLYWYQQILGQGPKLLIQFQNNGVVDDSQLPKDRFSAERLKGVDSTLKIQPAKLEDSAVYLCASSLDLNNEQFFGPGTRLTVL.

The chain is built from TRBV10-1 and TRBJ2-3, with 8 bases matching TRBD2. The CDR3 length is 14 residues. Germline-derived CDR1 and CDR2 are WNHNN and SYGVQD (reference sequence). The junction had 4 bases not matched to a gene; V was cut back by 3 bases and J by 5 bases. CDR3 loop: CASSEAGVVDTQYF. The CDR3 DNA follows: TGCGCCAGCAGTGAAGCGGGAGTAGTAGATACGCAGTATTTT.

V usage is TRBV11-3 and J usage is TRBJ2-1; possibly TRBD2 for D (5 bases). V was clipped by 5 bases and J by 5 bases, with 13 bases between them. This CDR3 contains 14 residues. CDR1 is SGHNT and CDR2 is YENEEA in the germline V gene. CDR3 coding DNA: TGTGCCAGCAGCACCTGGACTGCGGACAATGAGCAGTTCTTC. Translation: CASSTWTADNEQFF. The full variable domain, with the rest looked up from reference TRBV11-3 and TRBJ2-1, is EAGVVQSPRYKIIEKKQPVAFWCNPISGHNTLYWYLQNLGQGPELLIRYENEEAVDDSQLPKDRFSAERLKGVDSTLKIQPAELGDSAVYLCASSTWTADNEQFFGPGTRLTVL.

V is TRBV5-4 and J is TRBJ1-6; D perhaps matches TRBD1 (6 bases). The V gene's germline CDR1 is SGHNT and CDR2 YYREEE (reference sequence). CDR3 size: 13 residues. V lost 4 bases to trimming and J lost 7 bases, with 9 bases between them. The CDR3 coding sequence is TGTGCCAGCAGCCCCACAGGGAATTCACCCCTCCACTTT. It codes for CASSPTGNSPLHF.

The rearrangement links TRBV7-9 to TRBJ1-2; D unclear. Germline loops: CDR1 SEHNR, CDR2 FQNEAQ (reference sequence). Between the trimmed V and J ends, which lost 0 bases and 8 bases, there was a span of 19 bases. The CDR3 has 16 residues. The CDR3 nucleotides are TGTGCCAGCAGCTTAGCATCCCCGACAAGTTTGACAGGCTACACCTTC. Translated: CASSLASPTSLTGYTF.

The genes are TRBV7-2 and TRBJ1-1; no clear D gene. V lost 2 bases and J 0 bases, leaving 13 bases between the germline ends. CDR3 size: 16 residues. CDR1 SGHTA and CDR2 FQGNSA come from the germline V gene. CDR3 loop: CASSLMVIYMNTEAFF. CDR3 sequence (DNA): TGTGCCAGCAGCTTAATGGTCATTTACATGAACACTGAAGCTTTCTTT.

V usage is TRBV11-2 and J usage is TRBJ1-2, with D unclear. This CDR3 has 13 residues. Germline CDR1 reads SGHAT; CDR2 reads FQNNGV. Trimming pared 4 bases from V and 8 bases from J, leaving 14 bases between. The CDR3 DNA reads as TGTGCCAGCAGCTCCCCCAGGTTTGGCGGCTACACCTTC. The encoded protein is CASSSPRFGGYTF.

The CDR3 nucleotides are TGTGCCAGCAGTATAAGGCCGGCCCCCCCAGGAGGCTCATACAATGAGCAGTTCTTC. Translating it yields CASSIRPAPPGGSYNEQFF. This chain uses TRBV27 with TRBJ2-1; possible D gene TRBD2, 5 bases. V dropped 5 bases and J dropped 4 bases, with 27 bases sitting between them. The CDR3 contains 19 residues. Germline assignment: CDR1 MNHEY and CDR2 SMNVEV (reference sequence).

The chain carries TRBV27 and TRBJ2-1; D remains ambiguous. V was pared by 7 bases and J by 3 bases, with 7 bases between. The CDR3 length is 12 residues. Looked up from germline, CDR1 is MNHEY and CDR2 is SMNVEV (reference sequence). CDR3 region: CASTGGYNEQFF. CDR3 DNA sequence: TGTGCCAGCACTGGCGGCTACAATGAGCAGTTCTTC.

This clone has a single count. CDR3 DNA: TGTGCCAGCTCACCTGCGGCAAGGGGAGTGGCCGGGGAGCTGTTTTTT. Its translation: CASSPAARGVAGELFF. The rearrangement links TRBV18 to TRBJ2-2; D is perhaps TRBD1 or TRBD2 (5 bases each). Germline V lookup: CDR1 KGHSH, CDR2 LQKENI. Trimming pared 3 bases from V and 6 bases from J, leaving 17 bases between. The CDR3 sequence is 16 residues long.

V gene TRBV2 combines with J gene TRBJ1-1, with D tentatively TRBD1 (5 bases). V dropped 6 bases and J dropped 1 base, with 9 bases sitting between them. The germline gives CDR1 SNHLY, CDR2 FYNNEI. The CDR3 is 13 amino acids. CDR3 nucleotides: TGTGCCAGCAGGGGACGCCAGAACACTGAAGCTTTCTTT. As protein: CASRGRQNTEAFF.

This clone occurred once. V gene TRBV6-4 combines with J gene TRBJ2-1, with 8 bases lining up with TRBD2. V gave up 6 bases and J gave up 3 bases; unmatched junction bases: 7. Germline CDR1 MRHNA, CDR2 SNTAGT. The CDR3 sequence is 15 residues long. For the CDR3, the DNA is TGTGCCAGCAGCAGAACTAGCGGACTCTACAATGAGCAGTTCTTC. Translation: CASSRTSGLYNEQFF.

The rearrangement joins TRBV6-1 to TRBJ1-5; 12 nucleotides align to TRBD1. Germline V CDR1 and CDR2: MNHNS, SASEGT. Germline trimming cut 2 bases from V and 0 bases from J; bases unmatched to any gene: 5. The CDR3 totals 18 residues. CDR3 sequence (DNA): TGTGCCAGCAGTGAATGGGGGACAGGGGGCTATAGCAATCAGCCCCAGCATTTT. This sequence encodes CASSEWGTGGYSNQPQHF.

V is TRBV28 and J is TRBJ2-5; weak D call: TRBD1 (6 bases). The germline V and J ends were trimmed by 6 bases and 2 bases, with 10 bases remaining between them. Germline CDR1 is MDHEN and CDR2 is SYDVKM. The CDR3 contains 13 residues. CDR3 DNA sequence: TGTGCCAGCAGCCCGGACAGACAAGAGACCCAGTACTTC. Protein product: CASSPDRQETQYF.

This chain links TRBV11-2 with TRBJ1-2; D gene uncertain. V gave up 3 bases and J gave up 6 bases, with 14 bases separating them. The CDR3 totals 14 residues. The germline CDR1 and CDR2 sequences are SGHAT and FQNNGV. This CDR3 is CASSFSPRSHGYTF. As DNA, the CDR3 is TGTGCCAGCAGCTTCTCGCCGAGAAGTCATGGCTACACCTTC.

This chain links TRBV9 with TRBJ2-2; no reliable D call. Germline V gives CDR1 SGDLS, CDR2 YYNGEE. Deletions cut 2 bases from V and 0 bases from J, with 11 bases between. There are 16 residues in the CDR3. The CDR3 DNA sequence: TGTGCCAGCAGCGTTGAAGAGATATCGAACACCGGGGAGCTGTTTTTT. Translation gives CASSVEEISNTGELFF.

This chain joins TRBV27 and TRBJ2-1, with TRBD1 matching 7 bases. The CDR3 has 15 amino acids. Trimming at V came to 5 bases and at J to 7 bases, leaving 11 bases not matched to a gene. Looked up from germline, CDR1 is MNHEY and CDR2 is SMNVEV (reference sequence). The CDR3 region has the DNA TGTGCCAGCAGTCCCGACCAGGGGGTGTATAATGAGCAGTTCTTC. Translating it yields CASSPDQGVYNEQFF.

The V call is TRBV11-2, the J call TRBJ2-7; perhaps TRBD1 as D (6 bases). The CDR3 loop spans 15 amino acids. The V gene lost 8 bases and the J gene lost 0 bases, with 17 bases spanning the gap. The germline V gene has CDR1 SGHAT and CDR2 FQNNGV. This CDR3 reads CASGVPGHSSYEQYF. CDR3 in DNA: TGTGCCAGCGGGGTACCGGGACACAGCTCCTACGAGCAGTACTTC.

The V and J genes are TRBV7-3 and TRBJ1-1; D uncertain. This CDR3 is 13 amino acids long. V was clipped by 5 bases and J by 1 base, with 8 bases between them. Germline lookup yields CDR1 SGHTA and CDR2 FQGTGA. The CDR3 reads CASSVDGNTEAFF. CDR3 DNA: TGTGCCAGCAGCGTTGACGGGAACACTGAAGCTTTCTTT.

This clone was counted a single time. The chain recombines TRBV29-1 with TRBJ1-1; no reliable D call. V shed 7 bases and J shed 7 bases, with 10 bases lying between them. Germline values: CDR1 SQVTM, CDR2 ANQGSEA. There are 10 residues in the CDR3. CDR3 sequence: CSAVAGEAFF. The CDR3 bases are TGCAGCGCCGTGGCAGGTGAAGCTTTCTTT.